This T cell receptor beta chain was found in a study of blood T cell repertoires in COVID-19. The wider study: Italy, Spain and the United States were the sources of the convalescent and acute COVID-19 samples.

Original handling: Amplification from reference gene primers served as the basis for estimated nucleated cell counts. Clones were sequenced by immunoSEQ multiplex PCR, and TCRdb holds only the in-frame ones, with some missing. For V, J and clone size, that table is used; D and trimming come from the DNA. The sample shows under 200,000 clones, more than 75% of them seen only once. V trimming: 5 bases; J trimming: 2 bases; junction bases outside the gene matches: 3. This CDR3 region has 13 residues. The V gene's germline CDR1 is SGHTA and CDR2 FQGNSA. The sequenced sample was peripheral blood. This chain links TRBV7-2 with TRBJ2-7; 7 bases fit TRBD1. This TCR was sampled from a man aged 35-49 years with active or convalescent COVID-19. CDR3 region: CASSGQVAYEQYF. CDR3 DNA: TGTGCCAGCAGCGGACAGGTGGCCTACGAGCAGTACTTC.